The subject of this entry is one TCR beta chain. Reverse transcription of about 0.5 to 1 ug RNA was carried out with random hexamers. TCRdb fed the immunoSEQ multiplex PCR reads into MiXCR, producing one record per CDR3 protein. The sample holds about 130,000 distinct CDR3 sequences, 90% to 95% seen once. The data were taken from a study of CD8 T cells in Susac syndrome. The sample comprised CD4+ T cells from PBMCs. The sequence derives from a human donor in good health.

The CDR3 reads CASGLPGDYGYTF. CDR3 in DNA: TGCGCCAGCGGACTGCCTGGTGACTATGGCTACACCTTC. The chain employs TRBV5-1 and TRBJ1-2; D not certain. V was pared by 7 bases and J by 3 bases, with 13 bases between. Germline V CDR1 and CDR2: SGHRS, YFSETQ. The CDR3 spans 13 residues.